This is a list of T cell receptor beta chains from one sample in a study of blood T cell repertoires in COVID-19. Profiled with immunoSEQ multiplex PCR; TCRdb holds only in-frame clones, not every one. The sample contains approximately 400,000 clones, about 88% of which appear only once. The sample was PBMCs or T cells enriched from blood (not recorded which). All receptors derive from a woman younger than 30 who had recovered from COVID-19. Both conserved end residues are part of each CDR3. D genes are given only for firm matches. A row's size may be missing; if present it is once, few, many or a size class.

DNA: TGTGCCAGCAGCCCCCACCCCGGGACAGGGGTCACAGATACGCAGTATTTT
CDR3: CASSPHPGTGVTDTQYF
V: TRBV7-2
size: -
J: TRBJ2-3
D: TRBD1

DNA: TGTGCCAGCAGCTTAGCGTGGAGGGCTGAAGCTTTCTTT
CDR3: CASSLAWRAEAFF
V: TRBV7-9
size: -
J: TRBJ1-1
D: -

DNA: TGTGCCAACAAGTTATCACTGTGGTCGCCGGACTCCACCGGGGAGCTGTTTTTT
CDR3: CANKLSLWSPDSTGELFF
V: TRBV7-8
size: -
J: TRBJ2-2
D: -

DNA: TGCAGCGCCTCCGGGACAGATAATTCACCCCTCCACTTT
CDR3: CSASGTDNSPLHF
V: TRBV29-1
size: -
J: TRBJ1-6
D: TRBD1

DNA: TGTGCCAGCAGCAACCGGGACAGTCGTTTTCCTTTCTTT
CDR3: CASSNRDSRFPFF
V: TRBV5-5
size: -
J: TRBJ1-1
D: TRBD1

DNA: TGTGCCAGCAGTTTCGGCGGTGCGGTCTACAATGAGCAGTTCTTC
CDR3: CASSFGGAVYNEQFF
V: TRBV6-5
size: -
J: TRBJ2-1
D: -

DNA: TGCGCCAGCAGCTGGAACCCGGGACAGATTGATAACTATGGCTACACCTTC
CDR3: CASSWNPGQIDNYGYTF
V: TRBV5-1
size: few
J: TRBJ1-2
D: TRBD1

DNA: TGTGCCAGCAGCCAAGACAGGGGAAATTATGGCTACACCTTC
CDR3: CASSQDRGNYGYTF
V: TRBV14
size: -
J: TRBJ1-2
D: -

DNA: TGCGCCAGCAGCCAAGTTAAGGGGGGGTACAATGAGCAGTTCTTC
CDR3: CASSQVKGGYNEQFF
V: TRBV4-3
size: -
J: TRBJ2-1
D: -

DNA: TGTGCCAGCAGCCCCAGCTCCTATAATTCACCCCTCCACTTT
CDR3: CASSPSSYNSPLHF
V: TRBV5-4
size: -
J: TRBJ1-6
D: -

DNA: TGTGCCAGCAGCGAACAGGGGATGGGGGGCTACACCTTC
CDR3: CASSEQGMGGYTF
V: TRBV2
size: -
J: TRBJ1-2
D: TRBD1

DNA: TGCAGTGCTAGTGCTGTTAATTCACCCCTCCACTTT
CDR3: CSASAVNSPLHF
V: TRBV20-1
size: -
J: TRBJ1-6
D: -

DNA: TGTGCCAGCAGCTTAGGGACAGGGACTACTAATGAAAAACTGTTTTTT
CDR3: CASSLGTGTTNEKLFF
V: TRBV11-2
size: -
J: TRBJ1-4
D: TRBD1

DNA: TGCGCCAGCAGCCAAGAGGCCACCGGGGAGCTGTTTTTT
CDR3: CASSQEATGELFF
V: TRBV4-1
size: -
J: TRBJ2-2
D: -

DNA: TGTGCCAGCAGCTTGTCGGGGCAAGAGACCCAGTACTTC
CDR3: CASSLSGQETQYF
V: TRBV7-3
size: -
J: TRBJ2-5
D: -

DNA: TGCGCCAGCAGCACAGGACAGGGGTTCGACGAGCAGTACTTC
CDR3: CASSTGQGFDEQYF
V: TRBV5-1
size: -
J: TRBJ2-7
D: TRBD1

DNA: TGTGCCAGTAGTCTGGACCACAGGGTCGGGACTGAAGCTTTCTTT
CDR3: CASSLDHRVGTEAFF
V: TRBV19
size: -
J: TRBJ1-1
D: -

DNA: TGTGCCAGCAGCCTAGGGGGGGTTTCGGATCAGCCCCAGCATTTT
CDR3: CASSLGGVSDQPQHF
V: TRBV7-2
size: -
J: TRBJ1-5
D: -

DNA: TGTGCCAGCAGAAGAGGTACCCTCGGTCGGAATGAAAAACTGTTTTTT
CDR3: CASRRGTLGRNEKLFF
V: TRBV28
size: -
J: TRBJ1-4
D: -

DNA: TGTGCCAGCAGTTACTCAACTCGCCCAACTGGAAACACCATATATTTT
CDR3: CASSYSTRPTGNTIYF
V: TRBV6-5
size: -
J: TRBJ1-3
D: -

DNA: TGTGCCAGCAGCTTAGTGCAGGTGTACTACGAGCAGTACTTC
CDR3: CASSLVQVYYEQYF
V: TRBV7-9
size: -
J: TRBJ2-7
D: -

DNA: TGTGCCACCCGGGGGGGTGAAGCTTTCTTT
CDR3: CATRGGEAFF
V: TRBV6-4
size: -
J: TRBJ1-1
D: -

DNA: TGTGCCAGCAGACTCCGGGACAGGGTCTATGGCTACACCTTC
CDR3: CASRLRDRVYGYTF
V: TRBV28
size: -
J: TRBJ1-2
D: TRBD1

DNA: TGCAGTGTTAACCCAGGGGGCCGAGCTTTCTTT
CDR3: CSVNPGGRAFF
V: TRBV20-1
size: few
J: TRBJ1-1
D: TRBD1

DNA: TGTGCCAGTAGTACCCTGGGGACAGCCAACTACGAGCAGTACTTC
CDR3: CASSTLGTANYEQYF
V: TRBV19
size: -
J: TRBJ2-7
D: TRBD1

DNA: TGTGCCAGCAGCCGCCGGGATGGAGGGCTTCGCACAGATACGCAGTATTTT
CDR3: CASSRRDGGLRTDTQYF
V: TRBV7-3
size: once
J: TRBJ2-3
D: -

DNA: TGCGCCAGCAGCCAGCCCGGGACAGGGGTCTACGAGCAGTACTTC
CDR3: CASSQPGTGVYEQYF
V: TRBV4-1
size: -
J: TRBJ2-7
D: TRBD1

DNA: TGTGCCAGCAGATTTATGGAGAATTCACCCCTCCACTTT
CDR3: CASRFMENSPLHF
V: TRBV6-5
size: -
J: TRBJ1-6
D: -

DNA: TGTGCCAGCAGCATCGGTCAGGTGAACACTGAAGCTTTCTTT
CDR3: CASSIGQVNTEAFF
V: TRBV5-4
size: -
J: TRBJ1-1
D: -

DNA: TGTGCCAGCAGCACCGACAGCGGCTACACCTTC
CDR3: CASSTDSGYTF
V: TRBV5-6
size: -
J: TRBJ1-2
D: -

DNA: TGTGCCTGGAGTCCGACTAGCGGGGGGGAAGAGCAGTTCTTC
CDR3: CAWSPTSGGEEQFF
V: TRBV30
size: -
J: TRBJ2-1
D: TRBD2

DNA: TGTGCCTGGAGTGTAGGGATAGCGTATGGCTACACCTTC
CDR3: CAWSVGIAYGYTF
V: TRBV30
size: -
J: TRBJ1-2
D: -

DNA: TGTGCCAGCCGGTCGGGGGGCCGACATCGGTCTGAGCAGTTCTTC
CDR3: CASRSGGRHRSEQFF
V: TRBV6-5
size: -
J: TRBJ2-1
D: -

DNA: TGTGCCAGCAGCCAGAATAATTCACCCCTCCACTTT
CDR3: CASSQNNSPLHF
V: TRBV11-1
size: -
J: TRBJ1-6
D: -

DNA: TGTGCCAGCAGTTATGGGCAGGGGGGCTCCTACGAGCAGTACTTC
CDR3: CASSYGQGGSYEQYF
V: TRBV6-5
size: -
J: TRBJ2-7
D: -

DNA: TGTGCCAGCAGCGTAGAGGGACAGGGTCGTAATGAGCAGTTCTTC
CDR3: CASSVEGQGRNEQFF
V: TRBV9
size: once
J: TRBJ2-1
D: TRBD1

DNA: TGTGCCAGCAGCTTAGGCGTGGGGGGTGGGACCTACGAGCAGTACTTC
CDR3: CASSLGVGGGTYEQYF
V: TRBV7-8
size: -
J: TRBJ2-7
D: -

DNA: TGTGCCAGCAGCGCCCGGACAGGGGGAGGGCAGCCCCAGCATTTT
CDR3: CASSARTGGGQPQHF
V: TRBV9
size: -
J: TRBJ1-5
D: TRBD1

DNA: TGTGCCAGCAGTTACTACAGCCCGAACACCGGGGAGCTGTTTTTT
CDR3: CASSYYSPNTGELFF
V: TRBV6-2/TRBV6-3
size: -
J: TRBJ2-2
D: -

DNA: TGTGCCACGGGGGAGGTAAGCTACACTGAAGCTTTCTTT
CDR3: CATGEVSYTEAFF
V: TRBV18
size: -
J: TRBJ1-1
D: -

DNA: TGTGCCTGGAGCGAATCCCGGACTAGCGGGGGGGCCAACGGTCACGAGCAGTACTTC
CDR3: CAWSESRTSGGANGHEQYF
V: TRBV30
size: -
J: TRBJ2-7
D: TRBD2

DNA: TGCGCCAGCAGCACTCACCGGGACAGGGTCGGCAATGAGCAGTTCTTC
CDR3: CASSTHRDRVGNEQFF
V: TRBV5-1
size: -
J: TRBJ2-1
D: TRBD1

DNA: TGTGCCAGCAGTTTAGCGGGGTACAATGAGCAGTTCTTC
CDR3: CASSLAGYNEQFF
V: TRBV27
size: -
J: TRBJ2-1
D: -

DNA: TGTGCCAGCAGCCAAAGGGGGGAGACCCAGTACTTC
CDR3: CASSQRGETQYF
V: TRBV7-9
size: -
J: TRBJ2-5
D: -

DNA: TGTGCCAGCAGCCAAGTTGTGCTAACCTACAATGAGCAGTTCTTC
CDR3: CASSQVVLTYNEQFF
V: TRBV3-1/TRBV3-2
size: -
J: TRBJ2-1
D: -

DNA: TGCGCCAGCAGCTCCGGGACAGGGGGCGCCTACGAGCAGTACTTC
CDR3: CASSSGTGGAYEQYF
V: TRBV5-1
size: -
J: TRBJ2-7
D: TRBD1